This T cell receptor beta chain was identified in a study of T cells after posttransplantation cyclophosphamide. A note on this clone: What it binds is not known.

Whole-study results and caveats: Donor CD8+ memory clones often dominated recipient blood repertoires at later times. TRB clonality was highly associated with recipient CMV seropositivity and reactivation. Tissue-infiltrating T cells from skin or gut overlapped little with blood T cells.

The CDR3 is 13 residues long. The V gene end was trimmed by 8 bases and the J gene end by 2 bases; junction bases not matched to a gene: 4. CDR1 is MNHNS and CDR2 is SASEGT in the germline V gene. Assay: immunoSEQ multiplex PCR; the TCRdb copy retains only in-frame clones and omits some. This table holds roughly 21,000 clones, roughly nine tenths found once. Methotrexate plus calcineurin inhibitor accompanied controls' myeloablative marrow transplants; sampling was 1 year later. The chain uses TRBV6-1 and TRBJ2-7; 9 nucleotides align to TRBD2. The sequences come from PBMCs, collected just over 350 days after allogeneic stem cell transplant with calcineurin inhibitor and methotrexate. The TCR originated in a female patient aged 30 to 40 who received an allogeneic stem cell transplant from an unrelated donor, was CMV-positive, and had acute and chronic GVHD. Some T cells could come from the graft donor. The CDR3: CASRLAATYEQYF. The CDR3 DNA sequence: TGTGCCAGCCGACTAGCGGCCACCTACGAGCAGTACTTC.